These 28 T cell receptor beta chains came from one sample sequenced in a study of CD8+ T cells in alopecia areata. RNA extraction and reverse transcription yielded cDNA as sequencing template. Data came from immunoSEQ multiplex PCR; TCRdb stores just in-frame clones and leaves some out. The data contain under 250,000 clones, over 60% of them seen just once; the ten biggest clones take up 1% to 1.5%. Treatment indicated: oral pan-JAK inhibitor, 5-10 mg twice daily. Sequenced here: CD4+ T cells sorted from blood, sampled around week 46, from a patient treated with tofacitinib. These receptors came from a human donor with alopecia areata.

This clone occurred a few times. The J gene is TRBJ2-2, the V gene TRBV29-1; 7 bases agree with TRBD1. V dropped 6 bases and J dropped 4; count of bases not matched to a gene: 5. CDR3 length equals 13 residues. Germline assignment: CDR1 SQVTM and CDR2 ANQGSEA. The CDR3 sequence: CSVRSGGTGELFF. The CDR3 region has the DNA TGCAGCGTCCGTTCAGGGGGCACCGGGGAGCTGTTTTTT.

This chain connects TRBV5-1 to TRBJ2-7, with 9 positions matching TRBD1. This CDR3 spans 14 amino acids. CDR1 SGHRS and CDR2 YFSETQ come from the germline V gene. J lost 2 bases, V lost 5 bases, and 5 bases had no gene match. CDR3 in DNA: TGCGCCAGCAGTCCCGGGGACAGGGCCTACGAGCAGTACTTC. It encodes CASSPGDRAYEQYF. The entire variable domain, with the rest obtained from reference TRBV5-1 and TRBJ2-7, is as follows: KAGVTQTPRYLIKTRGQQVTLSCSPISGHRSVSWYQQTPGQGLQFLFEYFSETQRNKGNFPGRFSGRQFSNSRSEMNVSTLELGDSALYLCASSPGDRAYEQYFGPGTRLTVT.

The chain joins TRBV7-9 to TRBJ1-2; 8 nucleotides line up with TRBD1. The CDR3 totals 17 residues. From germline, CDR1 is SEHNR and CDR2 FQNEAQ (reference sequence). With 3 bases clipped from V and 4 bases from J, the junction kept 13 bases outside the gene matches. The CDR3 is CASSFGQGRGSGYGYTF. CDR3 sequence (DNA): TGTGCCAGCAGCTTCGGACAGGGAAGGGGATCGGGCTATGGCTACACCTTC.

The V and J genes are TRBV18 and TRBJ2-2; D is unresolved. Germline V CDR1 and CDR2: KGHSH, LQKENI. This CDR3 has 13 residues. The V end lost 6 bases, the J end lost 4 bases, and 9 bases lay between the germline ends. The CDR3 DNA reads TGTGCCAGCTCGGGCGGCCTCACCGGGGAGCTGTTTTTT. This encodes CASSGGLTGELFF. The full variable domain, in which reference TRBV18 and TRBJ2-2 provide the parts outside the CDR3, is NAGVMQNPRHLVRRRGQEARLRCSPMKGHSHVYWYRQLPEEGLKFMVYLQKENIIDESGMPKERFSAEFPKEGPSILRIQQVVRGDSAAYFCASSGGLTGELFFGEGSRLTVL.

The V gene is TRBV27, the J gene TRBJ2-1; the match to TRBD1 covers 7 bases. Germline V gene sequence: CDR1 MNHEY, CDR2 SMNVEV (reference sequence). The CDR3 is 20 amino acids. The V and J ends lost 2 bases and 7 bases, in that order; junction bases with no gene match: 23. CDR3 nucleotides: TGTGCCAGCAGTTTACTGACGCCTACTAAACAGGGGCAGGTTGGTAATGAGCAGTTCTTC. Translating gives CASSLLTPTKQGQVGNEQFF.

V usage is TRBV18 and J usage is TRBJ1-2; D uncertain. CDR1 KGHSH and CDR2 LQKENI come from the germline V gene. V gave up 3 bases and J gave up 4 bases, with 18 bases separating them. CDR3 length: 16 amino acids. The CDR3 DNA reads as TGTGCCAGCTCACCGCAGAAGGCAGCGGGCGGCTATGGCTACACCTTC. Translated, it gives CASSPQKAAGGYGYTF.

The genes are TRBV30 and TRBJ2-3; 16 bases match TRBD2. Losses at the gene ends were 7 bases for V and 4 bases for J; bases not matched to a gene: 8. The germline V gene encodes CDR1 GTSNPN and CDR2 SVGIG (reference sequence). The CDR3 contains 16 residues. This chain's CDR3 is CASGTSGGGVADTQYF. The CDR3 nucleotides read TGTGCCTCCGGGACTAGCGGGGGGGGTGTCGCAGATACGCAGTATTTT.

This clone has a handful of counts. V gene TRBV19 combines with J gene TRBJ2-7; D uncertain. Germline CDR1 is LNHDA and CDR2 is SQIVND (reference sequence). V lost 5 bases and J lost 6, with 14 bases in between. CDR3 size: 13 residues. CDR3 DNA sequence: TGTGCCAGTAGTGGGTCAGGATTGGGCGAGCAGTACTTC. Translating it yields CASSGSGLGEQYF.

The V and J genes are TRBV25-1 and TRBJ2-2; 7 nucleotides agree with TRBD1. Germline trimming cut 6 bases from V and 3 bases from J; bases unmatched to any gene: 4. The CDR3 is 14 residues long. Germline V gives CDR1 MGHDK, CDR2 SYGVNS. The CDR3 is CASRGTAYTGELFF. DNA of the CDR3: TGTGCCAGCAGGGGGACAGCTTACACCGGGGAGCTGTTTTTT.

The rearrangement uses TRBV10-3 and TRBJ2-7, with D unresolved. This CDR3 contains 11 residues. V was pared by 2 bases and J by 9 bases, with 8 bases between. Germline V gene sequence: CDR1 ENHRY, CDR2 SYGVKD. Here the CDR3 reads CAISEPNGQYF. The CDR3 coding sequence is TGTGCCATCAGTGAGCCAAATGGGCAGTACTTC.

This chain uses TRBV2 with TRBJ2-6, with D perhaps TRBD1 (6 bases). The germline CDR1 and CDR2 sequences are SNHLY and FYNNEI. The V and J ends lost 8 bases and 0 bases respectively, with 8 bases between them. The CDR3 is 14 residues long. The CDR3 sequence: CASRTDSGANVLTF. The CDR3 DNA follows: TGTGCCAGCCGGACAGACTCTGGGGCCAACGTCCTGACTTTC.

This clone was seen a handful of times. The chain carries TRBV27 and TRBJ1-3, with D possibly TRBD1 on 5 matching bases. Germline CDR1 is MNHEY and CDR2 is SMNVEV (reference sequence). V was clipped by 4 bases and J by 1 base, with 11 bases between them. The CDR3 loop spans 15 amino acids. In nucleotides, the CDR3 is TGTGCCAGCAGTTATCAGGGCAGGTCTGGAAACACCATATATTTT. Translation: CASSYQGRSGNTIYF.

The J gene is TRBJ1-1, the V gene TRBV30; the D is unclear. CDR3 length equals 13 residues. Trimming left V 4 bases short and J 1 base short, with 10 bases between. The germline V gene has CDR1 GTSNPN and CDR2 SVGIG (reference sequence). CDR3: CAWKLWANTEAFF. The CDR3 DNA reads TGTGCCTGGAAGTTGTGGGCGAACACTGAAGCTTTCTTT.

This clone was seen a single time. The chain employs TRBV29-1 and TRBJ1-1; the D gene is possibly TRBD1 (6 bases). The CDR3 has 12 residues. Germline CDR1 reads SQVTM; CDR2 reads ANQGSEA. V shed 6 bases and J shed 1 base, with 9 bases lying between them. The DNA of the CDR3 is TGCAGCGTGGGGGACAAGAACACTGAAGCTTTCTTT. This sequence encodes CSVGDKNTEAFF.

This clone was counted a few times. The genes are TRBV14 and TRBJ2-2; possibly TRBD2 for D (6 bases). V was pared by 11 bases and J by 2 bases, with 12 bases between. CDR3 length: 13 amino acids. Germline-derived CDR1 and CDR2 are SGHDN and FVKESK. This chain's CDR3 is CASQRVNTGELFF. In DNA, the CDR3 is TGTGCCTCCCAGCGGGTAAACACCGGGGAGCTGTTTTTT.

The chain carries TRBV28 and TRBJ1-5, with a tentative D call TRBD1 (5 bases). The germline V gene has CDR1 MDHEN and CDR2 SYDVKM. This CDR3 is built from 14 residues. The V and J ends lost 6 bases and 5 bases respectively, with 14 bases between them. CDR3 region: CASSRRDGDQPQHF. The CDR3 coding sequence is TGTGCCAGCAGCCGCCGGGACGGGGATCAGCCCCAGCATTTT.

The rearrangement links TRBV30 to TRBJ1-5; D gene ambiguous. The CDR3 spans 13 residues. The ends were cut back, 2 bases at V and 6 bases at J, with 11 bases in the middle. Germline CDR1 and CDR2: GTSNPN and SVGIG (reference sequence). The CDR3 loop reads CAWSSRSGQPQHF. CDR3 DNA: TGTGCCTGGAGTTCCAGGTCGGGTCAGCCCCAGCATTTT.

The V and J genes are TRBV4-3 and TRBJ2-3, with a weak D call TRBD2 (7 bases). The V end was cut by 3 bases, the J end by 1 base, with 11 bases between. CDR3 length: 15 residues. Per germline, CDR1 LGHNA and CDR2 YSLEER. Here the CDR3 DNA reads TGCGCCAGCAGCCAGGGGGCGGGGGGCACAGATACGCAGTATTTT. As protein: CASSQGAGGTDTQYF.

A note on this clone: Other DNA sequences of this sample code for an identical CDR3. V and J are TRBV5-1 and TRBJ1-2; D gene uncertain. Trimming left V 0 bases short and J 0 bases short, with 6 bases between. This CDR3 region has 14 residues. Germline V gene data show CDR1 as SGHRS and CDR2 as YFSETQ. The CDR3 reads CASSLDSTNYGYTF. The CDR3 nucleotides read TGCGCCAGCAGCTTGGACAGCACTAACTATGGCTACACCTTC.

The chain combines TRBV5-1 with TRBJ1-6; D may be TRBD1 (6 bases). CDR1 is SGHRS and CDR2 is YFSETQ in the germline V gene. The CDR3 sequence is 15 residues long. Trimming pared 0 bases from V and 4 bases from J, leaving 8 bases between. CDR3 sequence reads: CASSLAQGYNSPLHF. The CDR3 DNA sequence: TGCGCCAGCAGCTTGGCTCAGGGGTATAATTCACCCCTCCACTTT.

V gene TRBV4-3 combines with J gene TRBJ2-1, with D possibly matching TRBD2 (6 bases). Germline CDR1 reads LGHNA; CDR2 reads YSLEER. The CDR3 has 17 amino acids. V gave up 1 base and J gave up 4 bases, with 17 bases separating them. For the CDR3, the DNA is TGCGCCAGCAGCCAAGGGAGGGGCGTTGATGTATACAATGAGCAGTTCTTC. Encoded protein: CASSQGRGVDVYNEQFF.

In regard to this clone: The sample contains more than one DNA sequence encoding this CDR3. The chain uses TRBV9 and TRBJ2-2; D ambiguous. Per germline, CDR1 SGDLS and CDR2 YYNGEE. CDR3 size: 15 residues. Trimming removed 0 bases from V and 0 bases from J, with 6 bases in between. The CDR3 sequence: CASSVEAANTGELFF. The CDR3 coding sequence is TGTGCCAGCAGCGTAGAGGCAGCGAACACCGGGGAGCTGTTTTTT.

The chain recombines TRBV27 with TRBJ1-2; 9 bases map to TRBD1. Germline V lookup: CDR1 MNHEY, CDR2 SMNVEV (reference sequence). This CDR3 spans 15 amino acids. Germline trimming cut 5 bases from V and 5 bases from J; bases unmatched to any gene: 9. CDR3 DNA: TGTGCCAGCAGTCTCTCAACCGGGACAGGGTATGGCTACACCTTC. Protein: CASSLSTGTGYGYTF.

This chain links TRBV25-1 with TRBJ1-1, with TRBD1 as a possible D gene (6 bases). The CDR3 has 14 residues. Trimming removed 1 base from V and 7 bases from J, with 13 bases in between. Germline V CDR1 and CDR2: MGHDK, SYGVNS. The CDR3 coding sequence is TGTGCCAGCAGTGAATCCGCAGGGGATCTTGAAGCTTTCTTT. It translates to CASSESAGDLEAFF.

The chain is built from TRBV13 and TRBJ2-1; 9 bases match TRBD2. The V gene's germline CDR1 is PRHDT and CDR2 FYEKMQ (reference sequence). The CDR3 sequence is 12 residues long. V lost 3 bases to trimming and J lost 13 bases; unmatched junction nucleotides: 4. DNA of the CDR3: TGTGCCAGCAGCTTGGCTAGCGGGGTTCAGTTCTTC. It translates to CASSLASGVQFF.

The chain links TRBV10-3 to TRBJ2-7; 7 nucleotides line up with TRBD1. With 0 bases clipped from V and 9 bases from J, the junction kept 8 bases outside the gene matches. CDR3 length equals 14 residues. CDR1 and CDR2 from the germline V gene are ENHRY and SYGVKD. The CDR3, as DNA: TGTGCCATCAGTGAGTCCGGGACAGAGCATCGGCAGTACTTC. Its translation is CAISESGTEHRQYF.

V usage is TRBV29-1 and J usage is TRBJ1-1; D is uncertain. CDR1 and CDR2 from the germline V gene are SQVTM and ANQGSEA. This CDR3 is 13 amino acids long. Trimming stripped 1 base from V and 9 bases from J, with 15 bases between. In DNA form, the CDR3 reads TGCAGCGTTGAAGGCCGGGCGGGGATTAAAGCTTTCTTT. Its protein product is CSVEGRAGIKAFF. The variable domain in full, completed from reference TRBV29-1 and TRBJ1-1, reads SAVISQKPSRDICQRGTSLTIQCQVDSQVTMMFWYRQQPGQSLTLIATANQGSEATYESGFVIDKFPISRPNLTFSTLTVSNMSPEDSSIYLCSVEGRAGIKAFFGQGTRLTVV.

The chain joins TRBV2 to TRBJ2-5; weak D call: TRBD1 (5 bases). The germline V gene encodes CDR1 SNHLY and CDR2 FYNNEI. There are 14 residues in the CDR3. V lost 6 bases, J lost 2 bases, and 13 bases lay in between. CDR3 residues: CASSDGRTQETQYF. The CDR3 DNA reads TGTGCCAGCAGCGATGGACGGACACAAGAGACCCAGTACTTC.